The next 9 T cell receptor beta chains were all read from a single sample in a study of blood T cell repertoires in COVID-19. Measured with immunoSEQ multiplex PCR; TCRdb has only the in-frame clones, and not every one. The data hold roughly 200,000 clones, with 80% to 90% observed a single time. The sample comprised peripheral blood. All receptors come from a human donor with active or convalescent COVID-19. The donor label of this sample is uncertain.

The CDR3 region has the DNA TGCGCCAGCAGCCAAGGGACAGGGGGCCTCAACACTGAAGCTTTCTTT. Translated, it gives CASSQGTGGLNTEAFF. This chain uses TRBV4-3 with TRBJ1-1; 11 bases are a match to TRBD1. The V segment lost 1 base and the J segment 2 bases; nucleotides outside the gene matches: 3. The germline V gene has CDR1 LGHNA and CDR2 YSLEER. The CDR3 extends over 16 amino acids.

The chain has TRBV9 and TRBJ1-2; D gene unclear. This CDR3 contains 13 residues. CDR1 is SGDLS, CDR2 YYNGEE, per germline. Trimming removed 3 bases from V and 0 bases from J, with 6 bases in between. Written as DNA, the CDR3 is TGTGCCAGCAGCGCCGGGACTAACTATGGCTACACCTTC. The encoded protein is CASSAGTNYGYTF.

The CDR3 reads CAWSEGGSQPQHF. CDR3 coding DNA: TGTGCCTGGAGTGAAGGGGGCAGTCAGCCCCAGCATTTT. The gene calls are TRBV30 and TRBJ1-5; 7 bases line up with TRBD1. This CDR3 is 13 amino acids long. The J segment lost 6 bases and the V segment lost 1 base, leaving 3 bases of the junction unmatched. CDR1 and CDR2 from the germline V gene are GTSNPN and SVGIG (reference sequence).

The V and J genes are TRBV28 and TRBJ1-5, with a possible D match to TRBD1 (6 bases). Germline values: CDR1 MDHEN, CDR2 SYDVKM. The CDR3 totals 18 residues. Trimming cost V 7 bases and J 4 bases, with 26 bases left between them. This chain's CDR3 is CASTQLGAGGEENQPQHF. CDR3 nucleotides: TGTGCCAGCACTCAACTGGGAGCGGGGGGCGAGGAGAATCAGCCCCAGCATTTT. The whole variable domain, remainder taken from reference TRBV28 and TRBJ1-5, is DVKVTQSSRYLVKRTGEKVFLECVQDMDHENMFWYRQDPGLGLRLIYFSYDVKMKEKGDIPEGYSVSREKKERFSLILESASTNQTSMYLCASTQLGAGGEENQPQHFGDGTRLSIL.

The chain recombines TRBV10-3 with TRBJ1-5; D possibly corresponds to TRBD1 (6 bases). CDR1 ENHRY and CDR2 SYGVKD come from the germline V gene. The CDR3 spans 15 residues. The V end was cut by 2 bases, the J end by 1 base, with 9 bases between. The CDR3 bases are TGTGCCATCAGTGAGGGGACACAAAGCAATCAGCCCCAGCATTTT. This codes for CAISEGTQSNQPQHF.

The chain recombines TRBV3-1 (or the pseudogene TRBV3-2) with TRBJ2-3, with 11 nucleotides matching TRBD1. V trimming: 4 bases; J trimming: 6 bases; junction bases outside the gene matches: 3. The CDR3 contains 14 residues. The V gene's germline CDR1 is LGHDT and CDR2 YNNKEL (reference sequence). The CDR3 here is CASSRGQGEDTQYF. In DNA form, the CDR3 reads TGTGCCAGCAGCCGGGGACAGGGGGAGGATACGCAGTATTTT.

Note on this clone: A read error may produce the germline difference seen at one junction end. The chain carries TRBV7-7 and TRBJ2-3, with 13 nucleotides matching TRBD2. CDR1 is SSHAT and CDR2 is FNYEAQ in the germline V gene (reference sequence). The CDR3 sequence is 16 residues long. This CDR3 is CASSSGLAGVTDTQYF. As DNA, the CDR3 is TGTGCTAGCAGCTCAGGACTAGCGGGAGTAACAGATACGCAGTATTTT.

This sequence joins TRBV9 and TRBJ2-1; a weak D match, TRBD2 (5 bases). Germline CDR1 and CDR2: SGDLS and YYNGEE. CDR3 length: 19 residues. Trimming removed 0 bases at V and 9 bases at J, with 28 bases between. The CDR3 spells CASSVGFWKESGPSGEQFF. In nucleotides, the CDR3 is TGTGCCAGCAGCGTAGGTTTTTGGAAGGAGAGCGGACCCTCCGGTGAGCAGTTCTTC. The full variable domain, with the rest looked up from reference TRBV9 and TRBJ2-1, is DSGVTQTPKHLITATGQRVTLRCSPRSGDLSVYWYQQSLDQGLQFLIQYYNGEERAKGNILERFSAQQFPDLHSELNLSSLELGDSALYFCASSVGFWKESGPSGEQFFGPGTRLTVL.

The chain has TRBV5-4 and TRBJ2-7; TRBD2 aligns across 7 bases. Germline V gene sequence: CDR1 SGHNT, CDR2 YYREEE (reference sequence). Germline trimming cut 1 base from V and 2 bases from J; bases unmatched to any gene: 12. CDR3 size: 17 residues. The CDR3 sequence: CASSLRPQAGDAYEQYF. Here the CDR3 DNA reads TGTGCCAGCAGCTTGCGCCCTCAGGCGGGGGACGCCTACGAGCAGTACTTC.